One and the same sample provided the 30 T cell receptor beta chains below, sequenced in a study of cytomegalovirus exposure and HLA in healthy donors. Both 60 Vbeta primers and 13 Jbeta primers went into the PCR. Libraries were prepared by immunoSEQ multiplex PCR; TCRdb keeps only in-frame clonotypes and omits some of them. The data hold around 120,000 clones, with 84% observed a single time. The sequenced sample consisted of PBMCs. These receptors were obtained from a man aged 45-65 years in good health and CMV-seronegative.

The chain links TRBV30 to TRBJ2-2; 8 bases line up with TRBD2. From germline, CDR1 is GTSNPN and CDR2 SVGIG (reference sequence). The CDR3 is 15 amino acids. V shed 3 bases, J shed 5 bases, and the junction held 8 bases outside the gene matches. CDR3 sequence (DNA): TGTGCCTGGAGCTACCCGGGGGGGCAGACCGGGGAGCTGTTTTTT. This encodes CAWSYPGGQTGELFF. Full variable domain (remainder filled in from reference TRBV30 and TRBJ2-2): SQTIHQWPATLVQPVGSPLSLECTVEGTSNPNLYWYRQAAGRGLQLLFYSVGIGQISSEVPQNLSASRPQDRQFILSSKKLLLSDSGFYLCAWSYPGGQTGELFFGEGSRLTVL.

V gene TRBV7-3 combines with J gene TRBJ2-5, with D tentatively TRBD1 (5 bases). V lost 6 bases and J 1 base, leaving 9 bases between the germline ends. This CDR3 has 13 residues. Germline-derived CDR1 and CDR2 are SGHTA and FQGTGA. The CDR3 loop reads CASRRTPQETQYF. CDR3 nucleotide sequence: TGTGCCAGCAGAAGGACACCCCAAGAGACCCAGTACTTC.

CDR3: CASSQARLTNEKLFF. The CDR3 DNA follows: TGCGCCAGCAGCCAAGCGAGGTTAACTAATGAAAAACTGTTTTTT. V is TRBV4-3 and J is TRBJ1-4, with D uncertain. The germline gives CDR1 LGHNA, CDR2 YSLEER. This CDR3 region has 15 residues. Trimming removed 1 base from V and 1 base from J, with 7 bases in between.

The V gene is TRBV27, the J gene TRBJ2-7, with 7 bases that match TRBD1. Germline trimming cut 5 bases from V and 4 bases from J; bases unmatched to any gene: 5. Germline V lookup: CDR1 MNHEY, CDR2 SMNVEV (reference sequence). This CDR3 is built from 13 residues. The CDR3 protein is CASSQGDGYEQYF. The CDR3 DNA reads TGTGCCAGCAGTCAGGGGGACGGTTACGAGCAGTACTTC.

This clone was detected once. The chain couples TRBV5-1 to TRBJ2-3; 9 positions match TRBD2. Germline lookup yields CDR1 SGHRS and CDR2 YFSETQ. The V segment lost 4 bases and the J segment 0 bases; nucleotides outside the gene matches: 9. This CDR3 is 17 amino acids long. The CDR3 nucleotides read TGCGCCAGCAGCCTTCCGGCCACTAGCGGGAGCACAGATACGCAGTATTTT. Translating gives CASSLPATSGSTDTQYF. The full variable domain, its missing parts supplied by reference TRBV5-1 and TRBJ2-3, is KAGVTQTPRYLIKTRGQQVTLSCSPISGHRSVSWYQQTPGQGLQFLFEYFSETQRNKGNFPGRFSGRQFSNSRSEMNVSTLELGDSALYLCASSLPATSGSTDTQYFGPGTRLTVL.

The chain joins TRBV5-1 to TRBJ2-7, with D maybe TRBD2 (5 bases). The V end lost 1 base, the J end lost 3 bases, and 11 bases lay between the germline ends. The CDR3 is 14 residues long. In germline, CDR1 is SGHRS, CDR2 YFSETQ. The CDR3 nucleotides read TGCGCCAGCAGCTTGATGGGAGCTGACTACGAGCAGTACTTC. Its translation: CASSLMGADYEQYF.

This clone was seen just once. The chain has TRBV5-5 and TRBJ1-5; 7 bases align to TRBD1. Germline V gene lookup returns CDR1 SGHKS and CDR2 YYEKEE (reference sequence). V gave up 4 bases and J gave up 6 bases; unmatched junction bases: 7. The CDR3 loop spans 14 amino acids. The CDR3 nucleotides are TGTGCCAGCAGCGGGTCGGCAGGGGGTCAGCCCCAGCATTTT. Translating gives CASSGSAGGQPQHF.

This clone was seen just once. The chain combines TRBV30 with TRBJ1-1; possible D gene TRBD1, 5 bases. V lost 3 bases to trimming and J lost 1 base, with 21 bases between them. Germline V lookup: CDR1 GTSNPN, CDR2 SVGIG (reference sequence). The CDR3 sequence is 17 residues long. The CDR3 region is CAWSPGWTSGGNTEAFF. The CDR3 DNA is TGTGCCTGGAGCCCTGGGTGGACCTCCGGGGGGAACACTGAAGCTTTCTTT.

This clone was seen a few times. The chain employs TRBV27 and TRBJ1-6; tentative D call: TRBD1 (6 bases). The V end lost 6 bases, the J end lost 9 bases, and 21 bases lay between the germline ends. In germline, CDR1 is MNHEY, CDR2 SMNVEV (reference sequence). The CDR3 totals 16 residues. The CDR3 sequence is CASRTYREGMGSPLHF. CDR3 sequence (DNA): TGTGCCAGCAGGACCTACAGGGAGGGAATGGGTTCACCCCTCCACTTT.

This clone has just a few counts. The chain is built from TRBV5-1 and TRBJ1-5; D gene uncertain. This CDR3 has 15 amino acids. Germline CDR1 reads SGHRS; CDR2 reads YFSETQ. V was cut by 1 base and J by 0 bases, with 8 bases left in between. CDR3 nucleotides: TGCGCCAGCAGCTTGCGGGGTGATAGCAATCAGCCCCAGCATTTT. Translating gives CASSLRGDSNQPQHF.

The CDR3 DNA is TGTGCCAGCAGCTTAGCGGGACAGAAAAAAGAGACCCAGTACTTC. This sequence encodes CASSLAGQKKETQYF. This chain joins TRBV11-3 and TRBJ2-5; 7 positions agree with TRBD1. CDR1 is SGHNT and CDR2 is YENEEA in the germline V gene. The J segment lost 3 bases and the V segment lost 1 base, leaving 5 bases of the junction unmatched. This CDR3 region has 15 residues.

This chain joins TRBV5-1 and TRBJ2-7; 7 nucleotides line up with TRBD1. The V segment lost 3 bases and the J segment 4 bases; nucleotides outside the gene matches: 4. Germline CDR1 is SGHRS and CDR2 is YFSETQ. CDR3 length equals 13 residues. The CDR3 sequence: CASSSRTGYEQYF. The CDR3 bases are TGCGCCAGCAGCTCTAGGACAGGTTACGAGCAGTACTTC.

The chain combines TRBV6-5 with TRBJ2-7, with 7 bases aligning to TRBD1. Germline V gene data show CDR1 as MNHEY and CDR2 as SVGAGI. The V gene end was trimmed by 7 bases and the J gene end by 2 bases; junction bases not matched to a gene: 8. CDR3 length: 14 residues. CDR3 DNA: TGTGCCAGCACCCCGACAGGGAGAACCTACGAGCAGTACTTC. As protein: CASTPTGRTYEQYF.

The V and J genes are TRBV7-9 and TRBJ2-1, with 8 nucleotides matching TRBD1. The germline V gene encodes CDR1 SEHNR and CDR2 FQNEAQ (reference sequence). V shed 1 base and J 3 bases; nucleotides not matched to a gene: 5. The CDR3 contains 16 residues. CDR3 sequence reads: CASSLDGRGLYNEQFF. The CDR3, as DNA: TGTGCCAGCAGCTTAGATGGCAGGGGGCTCTACAATGAGCAGTTCTTC.

The chain uses TRBV4-2 and TRBJ2-1; 8 positions match TRBD2. This CDR3 region has 17 residues. Per germline, CDR1 LGHNA and CDR2 YNFKEQ. V lost 1 base to trimming and J lost 5 bases; unmatched junction nucleotides: 10. In nucleotides, the CDR3 is TGTGCCAGCAGCCAAGTCCCGGGACTAGTCCCTAACAATGAGCAGTTCTTC. As protein: CASSQVPGLVPNNEQFF.

The rearrangement uses TRBV6-5 and TRBJ1-1, with 8 bases aligning to TRBD1. V dropped 2 bases and J dropped 0; count of bases not matched to a gene: 2. Germline assignment: CDR1 MNHEY and CDR2 SVGAGI. The CDR3 runs 15 residues. CDR3 sequence reads: CASSYQGAVNTEAFF. For the CDR3, the DNA is TGTGCCAGCAGTTACCAGGGGGCAGTGAACACTGAAGCTTTCTTT.

The CDR3 region is CASSSDRHLNSPLHF. In DNA form, the CDR3 reads TGTGCCAGCAGCTCAGACAGGCACCTTAATTCACCCCTCCACTTT. The chain uses TRBV11-2 and TRBJ1-6, with D maybe TRBD1 (6 bases). The germline gives CDR1 SGHAT, CDR2 FQNNGV. Trimming removed 4 bases from V and 6 bases from J, with 13 bases in between. The CDR3 consists of 15 residues.

The chain couples TRBV6-5 to TRBJ2-7; D gene uncertain. The length of the CDR3 is 14 residues. Trimming left V 5 bases short and J 6 bases short, with 17 bases between. From germline, CDR1 is MNHEY and CDR2 SVGAGI. The CDR3 DNA reads as TGTGCCAGCAGTAACGAGTTAGGTAGGAGCGAGCAGTACTTC. Translation gives CASSNELGRSEQYF.

The genes are TRBV6-5 and TRBJ1-1, with D maybe TRBD1 (5 bases). This CDR3 has 15 amino acids. V shed 3 bases and J shed 0 bases, with 11 bases lying between them. Per the germline V gene, CDR1 is MNHEY and CDR2 is SVGAGI. The CDR3 coding sequence is TGTGCCAGCAGTTATGGCAGGGCCTTGAACACTGAAGCTTTCTTT. It encodes CASSYGRALNTEAFF.

The chain links TRBV9 to TRBJ2-6; 7 bases match TRBD1. V dropped 2 bases and J dropped 4; count of bases not matched to a gene: 9. The germline CDR1 and CDR2 sequences are SGDLS and YYNGEE. The CDR3 consists of 17 residues. This CDR3 is CASSVTGSSFGANVLTF. CDR3 DNA: TGTGCCAGCAGCGTGACAGGGTCCTCGTTCGGGGCCAACGTCCTGACTTTC.

The chain recombines TRBV29-1 with TRBJ1-5, with a tentative D call TRBD1 (5 bases). V gave up 4 bases and J gave up 4 bases, with 11 bases separating them. This CDR3 is built from 13 residues. The germline V gene has CDR1 SQVTM and CDR2 ANQGSEA. CDR3 sequence reads: CSVAAGLNQPQHF. The CDR3 nucleotides are TGCAGCGTTGCCGCGGGACTTAATCAGCCCCAGCATTTT.

The CDR3 bases are TGTGCCATCAGTTCGTCCCGGGACACCGGGGAGCTGTTTTTT. Residues: CAISSSRDTGELFF. The rearrangement links TRBV10-3 to TRBJ2-2; no definite D call. The CDR3 covers 14 residues. V was shortened by 5 bases and J by 3 bases, with 10 bases between the two germline ends. Germline CDR1 reads ENHRY; CDR2 reads SYGVKD.

The chain links TRBV9 to TRBJ2-7; 9 bases line up with TRBD1. CDR3 length: 15 residues. Germline trimming cut 4 bases from V and 0 bases from J; bases unmatched to any gene: 5. Germline lookup yields CDR1 SGDLS and CDR2 YYNGEE. CDR3 in DNA: TGTGCCAGCAGCCTCACGGGACAGGGCTCCTACGAGCAGTACTTC. It yields the protein CASSLTGQGSYEQYF.

The chain has TRBV19 and TRBJ1-1; D possibly corresponds to TRBD1 (6 bases). This CDR3 has 13 amino acids. Germline V lookup: CDR1 LNHDA, CDR2 SQIVND (reference sequence). The germline V and J ends were trimmed by 10 bases and 4 bases, with 16 bases remaining between them. CDR3 residues: CATIQGFGTEAFF. The CDR3 DNA reads as TGTGCCACCATTCAGGGGTTCGGCACTGAAGCTTTCTTT.

This chain links TRBV6-5 with TRBJ1-2, with TRBD1 as a possible D gene (5 bases). The CDR3 has 13 amino acids. CDR1 is MNHEY and CDR2 is SVGAGI in the germline V gene. Trimming pared 5 bases from V and 8 bases from J, leaving 15 bases between. In DNA form, the CDR3 reads TGTGCCAGCAGTCGGGGGAGGACGGGGGGCTACACCTTC. This sequence encodes CASSRGRTGGYTF.

The chain joins TRBV30 to TRBJ1-5, with D possibly being TRBD1 (5 bases). The CDR3 is 17 residues long. Trimming removed 2 bases at V and 5 bases at J, with 22 bases between. CDR1 and CDR2 (germline): GTSNPN, SVGIG (reference sequence). The CDR3 DNA reads as TGTGCCTGGAGTTTAGCGGGGAGACAGTCTACGGATCAGCCCCAGCATTTT. Translation: CAWSLAGRQSTDQPQHF. The full variable domain, rest sourced from reference TRBV30 and TRBJ1-5, is SQTIHQWPATLVQPVGSPLSLECTVEGTSNPNLYWYRQAAGRGLQLLFYSVGIGQISSEVPQNLSASRPQDRQFILSSKKLLLSDSGFYLCAWSLAGRQSTDQPQHFGDGTRLSIL.

This rearrangement joins TRBV13 to TRBJ2-4; 10 nucleotides agree with TRBD1. The CDR3 consists of 16 residues. The J segment lost 9 bases and the V segment lost 5 bases, leaving 13 bases of the junction unmatched. CDR1 is PRHDT and CDR2 is FYEKMQ in the germline V gene (reference sequence). CDR3 nucleotide sequence: TGTGCCAGCAGCGTCTCGGAGGGGACAGGGGCACTCATTCAGTACTTC. Its protein product is CASSVSEGTGALIQYF.

The chain couples TRBV6-5 to TRBJ2-7; maybe TRBD1 (6 bases). V lost 6 bases to trimming and J lost 2 bases, with 14 bases between them. CDR3 length equals 14 residues. CDR1 and CDR2 from the germline V gene are MNHEY and SVGAGI. The CDR3 sequence: CASRSGTLTYEQYF. The CDR3 DNA sequence: TGTGCCAGCAGATCCGGGACACTAACCTACGAGCAGTACTTC.

CDR3 nucleotides: TGTGCCAGCAGTCCCCCGGGACACATCACAGATACGCAGTATTTT. Its translation: CASSPPGHITDTQYF. The V and J genes are TRBV6-1 and TRBJ2-3, with a tentative D call TRBD1 (6 bases). Trimming removed 5 bases from V and 2 bases from J, with 14 bases in between. The CDR3 spans 15 residues. The germline CDR1 and CDR2 sequences are MNHNS and SASEGT.

V usage is TRBV7-2 and J usage is TRBJ1-4, with TRBD1 identical over 7 bases. The CDR3 is 15 amino acids. In germline, CDR1 is SGHTA, CDR2 FQGNSA. The J segment lost 3 bases and the V segment lost 5 bases, leaving 6 bases of the junction unmatched. CDR3 protein: CASSRNRGANEKLFF. Here the CDR3 DNA reads TGTGCCAGCAGCCGTAACAGGGGAGCTAATGAAAAACTGTTTTTT.